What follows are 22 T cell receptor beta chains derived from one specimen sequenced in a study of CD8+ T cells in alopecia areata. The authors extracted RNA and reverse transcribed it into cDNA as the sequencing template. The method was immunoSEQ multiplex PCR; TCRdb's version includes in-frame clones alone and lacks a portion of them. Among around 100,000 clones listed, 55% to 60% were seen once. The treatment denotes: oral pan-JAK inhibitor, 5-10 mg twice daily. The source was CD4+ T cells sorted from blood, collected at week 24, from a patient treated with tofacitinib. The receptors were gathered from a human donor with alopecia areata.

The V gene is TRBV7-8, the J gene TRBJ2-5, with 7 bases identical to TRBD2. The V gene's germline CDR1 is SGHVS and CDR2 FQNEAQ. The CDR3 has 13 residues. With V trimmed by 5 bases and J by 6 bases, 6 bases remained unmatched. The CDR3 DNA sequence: TGTGCCAGCAGCGGGAGGGCGGCAAAGACCCAGTACTTC. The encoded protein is CASSGRAAKTQYF.

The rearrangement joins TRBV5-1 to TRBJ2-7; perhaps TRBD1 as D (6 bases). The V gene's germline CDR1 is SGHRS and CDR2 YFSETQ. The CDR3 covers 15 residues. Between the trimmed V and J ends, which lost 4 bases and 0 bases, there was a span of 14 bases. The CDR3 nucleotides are TGCGCCAGCAGCATGACAGGACTTAGCTCCTACGAGCAGTACTTC. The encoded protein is CASSMTGLSSYEQYF.

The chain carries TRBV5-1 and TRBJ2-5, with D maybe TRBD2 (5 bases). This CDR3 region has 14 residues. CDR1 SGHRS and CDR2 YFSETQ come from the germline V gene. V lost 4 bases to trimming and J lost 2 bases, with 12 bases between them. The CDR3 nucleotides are TGCGCCAGCAGCAGCGGAAACCTACAAGAGACCCAGTACTTC. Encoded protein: CASSSGNLQETQYF. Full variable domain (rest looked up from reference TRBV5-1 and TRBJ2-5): KAGVTQTPRYLIKTRGQQVTLSCSPISGHRSVSWYQQTPGQGLQFLFEYFSETQRNKGNFPGRFSGRQFSNSRSEMNVSTLELGDSALYLCASSSGNLQETQYFGPGTRLLVL.

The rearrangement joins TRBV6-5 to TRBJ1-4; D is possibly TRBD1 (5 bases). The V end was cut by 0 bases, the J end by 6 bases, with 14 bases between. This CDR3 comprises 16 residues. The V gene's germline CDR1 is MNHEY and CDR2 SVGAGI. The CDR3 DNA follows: TGTGCCAGCAGTTACTCTCCCCAGGGAACCCATGAAAAACTGTTTTTT. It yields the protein CASSYSPQGTHEKLFF.

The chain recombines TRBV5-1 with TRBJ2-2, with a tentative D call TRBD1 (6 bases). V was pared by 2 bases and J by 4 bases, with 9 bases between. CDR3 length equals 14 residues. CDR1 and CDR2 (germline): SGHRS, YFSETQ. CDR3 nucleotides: TGCGCCAGCAGCTTAGGGGGAGTCACCGGGGAGCTGTTTTTT. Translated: CASSLGGVTGELFF.

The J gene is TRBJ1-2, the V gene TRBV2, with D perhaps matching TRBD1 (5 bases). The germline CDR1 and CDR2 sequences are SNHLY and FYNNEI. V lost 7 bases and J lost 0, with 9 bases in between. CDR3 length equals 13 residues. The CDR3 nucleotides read TGTGCCAGCACCCTGACAGCTAACTATGGCTACACCTTC. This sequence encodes CASTLTANYGYTF. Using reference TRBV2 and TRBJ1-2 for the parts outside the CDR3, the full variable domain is EPEVTQTPSHQVTQMGQEVILRCVPISNHLYFYWYRQILGQKVEFLVSFYNNEISEKSEIFDDQFSVERPDGSNFTLKIRSTKLEDSAMYFCASTLTANYGYTFGSGTRLTVV.

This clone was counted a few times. In nucleotides, the CDR3 is TGTGCCAGCAGAGTTGGGGAGTCCGGGGAGCTGTTTTTT. Translating it yields CASRVGESGELFF. This chain connects TRBV2 to TRBJ2-2, with D maybe TRBD2 (5 bases). Trimming left V 6 bases short and J 6 bases short, with 11 bases between. Germline CDR1 SNHLY, CDR2 FYNNEI. This CDR3 has 13 residues.

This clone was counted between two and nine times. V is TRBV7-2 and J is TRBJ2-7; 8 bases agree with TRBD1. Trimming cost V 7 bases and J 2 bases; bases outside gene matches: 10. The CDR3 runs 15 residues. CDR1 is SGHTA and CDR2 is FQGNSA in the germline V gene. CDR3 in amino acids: CASTQGANGPYEQYF. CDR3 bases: TGTGCCAGCACCCAGGGGGCTAATGGGCCCTACGAGCAGTACTTC.

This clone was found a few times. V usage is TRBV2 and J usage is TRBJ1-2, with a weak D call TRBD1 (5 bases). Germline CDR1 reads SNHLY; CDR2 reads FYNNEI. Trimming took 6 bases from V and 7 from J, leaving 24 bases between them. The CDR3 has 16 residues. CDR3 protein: CASRGGNAGTSGGYTF. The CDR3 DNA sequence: TGTGCCAGCAGGGGGGGGAATGCCGGGACTTCTGGTGGCTACACCTTC.

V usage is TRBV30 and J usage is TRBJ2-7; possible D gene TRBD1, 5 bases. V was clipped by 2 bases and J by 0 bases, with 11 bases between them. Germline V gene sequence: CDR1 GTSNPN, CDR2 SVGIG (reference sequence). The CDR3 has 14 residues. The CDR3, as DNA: TGTGCCTGGAGTCACGACAGATTCTCCTACGAGCAGTACTTC. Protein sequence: CAWSHDRFSYEQYF.

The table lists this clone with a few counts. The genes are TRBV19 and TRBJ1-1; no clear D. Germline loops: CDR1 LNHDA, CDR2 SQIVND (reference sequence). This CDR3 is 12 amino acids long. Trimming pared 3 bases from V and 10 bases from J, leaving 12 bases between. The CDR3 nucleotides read TGTGCCAGTAGTATCGCCCGGGTCGGAGCTTTCTTT. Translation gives CASSIARVGAFF.

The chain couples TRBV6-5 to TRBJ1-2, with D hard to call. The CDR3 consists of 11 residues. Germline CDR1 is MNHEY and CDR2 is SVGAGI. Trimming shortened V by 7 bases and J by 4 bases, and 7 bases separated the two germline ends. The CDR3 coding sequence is TGTGCCAGCACAGGTGTCTATGGCTACACCTTC. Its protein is CASTGVYGYTF.

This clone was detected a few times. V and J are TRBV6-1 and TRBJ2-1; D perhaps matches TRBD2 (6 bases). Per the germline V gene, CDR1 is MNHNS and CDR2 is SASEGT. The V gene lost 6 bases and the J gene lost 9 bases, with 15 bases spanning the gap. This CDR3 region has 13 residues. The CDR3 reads CASSNSGLGEQFF. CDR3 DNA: TGTGCCAGCAGCAATAGCGGACTCGGTGAGCAGTTCTTC.

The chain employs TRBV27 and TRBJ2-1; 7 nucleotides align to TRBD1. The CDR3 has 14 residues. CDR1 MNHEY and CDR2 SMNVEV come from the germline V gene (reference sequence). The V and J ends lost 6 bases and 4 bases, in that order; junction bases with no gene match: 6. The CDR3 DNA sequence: TGTGCCAGCAGAGGACAGGAGGTGTACAATGAGCAGTTCTTC. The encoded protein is CASRGQEVYNEQFF.

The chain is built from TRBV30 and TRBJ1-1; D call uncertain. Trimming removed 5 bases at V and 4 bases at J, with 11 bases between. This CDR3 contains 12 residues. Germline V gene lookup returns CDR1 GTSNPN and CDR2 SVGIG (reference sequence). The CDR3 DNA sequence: TGTGCCTGGGCCGGCTCGGGCACTGAAGCTTTCTTT. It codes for CAWAGSGTEAFF.

The DNA for the CDR3 is TGTGCCAGCAGCCCAGGTTGGGACAGGGCGAGCACAGATACGCAGTATTTT. Translation: CASSPGWDRASTDTQYF. V usage is TRBV4-2 and J usage is TRBJ2-3, with TRBD1 matching over 9 bases. V lost 4 bases to trimming and J lost 0 bases; unmatched junction nucleotides: 8. This CDR3 spans 17 amino acids. The germline CDR1 and CDR2 sequences are LGHNA and YNFKEQ.

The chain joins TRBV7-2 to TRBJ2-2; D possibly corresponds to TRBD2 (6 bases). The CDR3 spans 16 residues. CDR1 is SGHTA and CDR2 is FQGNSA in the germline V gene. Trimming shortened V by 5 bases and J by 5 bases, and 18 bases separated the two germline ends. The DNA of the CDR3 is TGTGCCAGCAGCCCAACACCGGGCCGGGGGACCGGGGAGCTGTTTTTT. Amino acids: CASSPTPGRGTGELFF.

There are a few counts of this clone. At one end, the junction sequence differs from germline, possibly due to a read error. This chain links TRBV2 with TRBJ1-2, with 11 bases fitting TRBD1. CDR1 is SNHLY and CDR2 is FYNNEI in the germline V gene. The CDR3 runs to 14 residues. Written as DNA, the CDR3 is TGTGCCAGCAGTGAATCCTGGACAGGGGGCGGGTTCGCCTTC. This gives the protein CASSESWTGGGFAF.

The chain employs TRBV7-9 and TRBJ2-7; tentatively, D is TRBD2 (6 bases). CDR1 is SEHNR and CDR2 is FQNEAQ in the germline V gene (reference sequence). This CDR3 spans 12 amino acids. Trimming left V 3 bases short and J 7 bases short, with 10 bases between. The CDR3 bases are TGTGCCAGCAGCTTCGGGGGTGCTGAGCAGTACTTC. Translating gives CASSFGGAEQYF.

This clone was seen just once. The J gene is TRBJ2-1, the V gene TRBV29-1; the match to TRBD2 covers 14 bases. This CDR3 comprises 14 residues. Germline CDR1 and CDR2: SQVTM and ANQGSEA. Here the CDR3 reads CSYSRTSGGNEQFF. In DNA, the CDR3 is TGCAGTTACAGCCGGACTAGCGGGGGGAATGAGCAGTTCTTC.

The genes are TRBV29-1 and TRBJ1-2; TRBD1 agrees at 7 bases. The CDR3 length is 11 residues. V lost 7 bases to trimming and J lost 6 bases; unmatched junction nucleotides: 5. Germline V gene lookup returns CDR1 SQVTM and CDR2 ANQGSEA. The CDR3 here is CSADRVHGYTF. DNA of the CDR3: TGCAGCGCCGACAGGGTTCATGGCTACACCTTC.

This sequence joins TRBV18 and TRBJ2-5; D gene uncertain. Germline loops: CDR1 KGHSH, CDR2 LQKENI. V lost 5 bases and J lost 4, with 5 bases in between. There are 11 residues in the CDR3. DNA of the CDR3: TGTGCCAGCTCATTCTCAGAGACCCAGTACTTC. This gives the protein CASSFSETQYF.